The clone carrying this TCR beta chain was seen a single time. Its antigen is unidentified. This sequence may be a read error, since a much larger clone differs from it by one base. This entry comes from a study of post-analysis software for immune sequencing data. Overall study findings and caveats: Roughly 5 TRBV segments, including TRBV5-6, TRBV5-1 and TRBV20-1, were more frequent in patients than controls. Multiple sclerosis patients had significantly lower normalized Chao1 diversity than controls.

Presence of unique molecular identifiers characterized the TCR beta cDNA libraries. TCRdb redid the calling of the PCR reads with MiXCR, one entry per CDR3 protein. The repertoire consists of some 800,000 distinct CDR3 sequences, with roughly 50% occurring once and the leading ten covering roughly 4.9%. Germline values: CDR1 SQVTM, CDR2 ANQGSEA. The trim removed 6 bases at V and 5 bases at J, leaving 11 bases unmatched. The CDR3 loop spans 15 amino acids. Input material: blood. V gene TRBV29-1 combines with J gene TRBJ2-1; TRBD2 aligns across 9 bases. The clonotype was recovered from a girl between 10 and 17 years old with multiple sclerosis. CDR3 nucleotides: TGCAGCGTGGAGAGGACTAGCGACGGCCACAATGAGCAGTTCTTC. Translating it yields CSVERTSDGHNEQFF.